These 21 T cell receptor beta chains share one sample of origin, sequenced in a study of cytomegalovirus exposure and HLA in healthy donors. Both 60 Vbeta primers and 13 Jbeta primers went into the PCR. Generated by immunoSEQ multiplex PCR, the TCRdb table keeps only in-frame clones and is missing some. This table holds about 140,000 clones, 80% found once. The sequenced sample was PBMCs. The receptor set was obtained from a man aged 40-50 years in good health and CMV-seropositive.

The V and J genes are TRBV27 and TRBJ2-7; possibly TRBD2 for D (6 bases). This CDR3 has 17 residues. Germline CDR1 is MNHEY and CDR2 is SMNVEV (reference sequence). V lost 6 bases and J 3 bases, leaving 24 bases between the germline ends. The CDR3 DNA reads TGTGCCAGCAGCTTGTTGACTAGTCCCCCATTAATCTACGAGCAGTACTTC. Protein sequence: CASSLLTSPPLIYEQYF.

V gene TRBV18 combines with J gene TRBJ2-3; D is perhaps TRBD2 (5 bases). CDR3 size: 14 residues. The V end lost 6 bases, the J end lost 6 bases, and 16 bases lay between the germline ends. Germline V gene lookup returns CDR1 KGHSH and CDR2 LQKENI. CDR3 in amino acids: CASSVARNVDTQYF. The CDR3 DNA reads TGTGCCAGCTCCGTAGCGAGAAACGTGGATACGCAGTATTTT.

The chain has TRBV6-5 and TRBJ1-4, with 8 positions matching TRBD1. Germline V gene sequence: CDR1 MNHEY, CDR2 SVGAGI. The junction had 5 bases not matched to a gene; V was cut back by 0 bases and J by 8 bases. The CDR3 consists of 15 residues. DNA for the CDR3: TGTGCCAGCAGTTACTCGACAGGGGTGGAGGAAAAACTGTTTTTT. It specifies CASSYSTGVEEKLFF.

The rearrangement joins TRBV20-1 to TRBJ1-2, with D perhaps TRBD1 (6 bases). Deletions cut 8 bases from V and 8 bases from J, with 9 bases between. The CDR3 is 9 amino acids. The germline V gene encodes CDR1 DFQATT and CDR2 SNEGSKA (reference sequence). The CDR3 DNA is TGCAGTAAGGGGGAAGGCTACACCTTC. Protein: CSKGEGYTF.

This chain connects TRBV28 to TRBJ2-7; D unclear. CDR1 is MDHEN, CDR2 SYDVKM, per germline. The CDR3 is 14 amino acids. V was trimmed by 6 bases and J by 3 bases, leaving 15 bases between them. The CDR3 protein is CASRRMGSLYEQYF. The CDR3 coding sequence is TGTGCCAGCAGGAGAATGGGCAGCCTCTACGAGCAGTACTTC.

This clone was recorded a few times. The chain employs TRBV5-1 and TRBJ1-4; D might be TRBD1 (6 bases). The CDR3 is made up of 15 amino acids. The germline V gene has CDR1 SGHRS and CDR2 YFSETQ. V shed 0 bases and J shed 8 bases, with 14 bases lying between them. The CDR3 loop is CASSLESGDGEKLFF. The CDR3 coding sequence is TGCGCCAGCAGCTTGGAATCAGGGGATGGAGAAAAACTGTTTTTT. Combining the CDR3 with reference TRBV5-1 and TRBJ1-4 gives the whole variable domain KAGVTQTPRYLIKTRGQQVTLSCSPISGHRSVSWYQQTPGQGLQFLFEYFSETQRNKGNFPGRFSGRQFSNSRSEMNVSTLELGDSALYLCASSLESGDGEKLFFGSGTQLSVL.

V gene TRBV2 combines with J gene TRBJ2-7; 11 bases fit TRBD2. Germline CDR1 and CDR2: SNHLY and FYNNEI. There are 18 residues in the CDR3. V dropped 0 bases and J dropped 5; count of bases not matched to a gene: 12. CDR3 nucleotides: TGTGCCAGCAGTGAAGCGCAAACGACTAGCGGGATCCGAAACGAGCAGTACTTC. Its translation is CASSEAQTTSGIRNEQYF.

The DNA for the CDR3 is TGTGCCAGCAGCTACGGTTACTATGGCTACACCTTC. Its protein product is CASSYGYYGYTF. This rearrangement joins TRBV7-9 to TRBJ1-2; D ambiguous. Trimming shortened V by 4 bases and J by 3 bases, and 6 bases separated the two germline ends. This CDR3 is built from 12 residues. Germline CDR1 SEHNR, CDR2 FQNEAQ (reference sequence). The full variable domain, in which reference TRBV7-9 and TRBJ1-2 provide the parts outside the CDR3, is DTGVSQNPRHKITKRGQNVTFRCDPISEHNRLYWYRQTLGQGPEFLTYFQNEAQLEKSRLLSDRFSAERPKGSFSTLEIQRTEQGDSAMYLCASSYGYYGYTFGSGTRLTVV.

As DNA, the CDR3 is TGTGCCAGCAACAAACAGGGGGGCGGCCACGAGCAGTACTTC. This sequence encodes CASNKQGGGHEQYF. The chain recombines TRBV27 with TRBJ2-7, with TRBD1 matching 8 bases. The CDR3 is made up of 14 amino acids. The V gene end was trimmed by 7 bases and the J gene end by 5 bases; junction bases not matched to a gene: 10. Germline lookup yields CDR1 MNHEY and CDR2 SMNVEV (reference sequence).

This clone was seen a single time. The V call is TRBV6-1, the J call TRBJ2-1, with TRBD1 matching 8 bases. The CDR3 totals 12 residues. CDR1 and CDR2 from the germline V gene are MNHNS and SASEGT. J lost 9 bases, V lost 6 bases, and 4 bases had no gene match. The DNA for the CDR3 is TGTGCCAGCAGGGACAGGGTTGCTGAGCAGTTCTTC. Residues: CASRDRVAEQFF.

This clone was detected a few times. The V and J genes are TRBV7-6 and TRBJ2-5, with D maybe TRBD2 (5 bases). Germline V CDR1 and CDR2: SGHVS, FNYEAQ. V lost 2 bases and J lost 5, with 18 bases in between. The CDR3 loop spans 16 amino acids. Here the CDR3 DNA reads TGTGCCAGCAGCTTAAAAACGGAGGCTACCGGGGAGACCCAGTACTTC. Its protein is CASSLKTEATGETQYF.

This clone was observed a handful of times. In nucleotides, the CDR3 is TGTGCCAGCAGCCAAGGACAGGCGAAACACAATGAGCAGTTCTTC. Translated, it gives CASSQGQAKHNEQFF. This chain links TRBV28 with TRBJ2-1, with TRBD1 matching over 7 bases. Looked up from germline, CDR1 is MDHEN and CDR2 is SYDVKM. The length of the CDR3 is 15 residues. Germline trimming cut 6 bases from V and 5 bases from J; bases unmatched to any gene: 10.

The chain links TRBV27 to TRBJ1-1, with D possibly being TRBD1 (5 bases). Germline CDR1 MNHEY, CDR2 SMNVEV (reference sequence). V lost 2 bases to trimming and J lost 4 bases, with 11 bases between them. This CDR3 has 14 residues. The CDR3 DNA follows: TGTGCCAGCAGTTTAATCGGGGGTGGCACTGAAGCTTTCTTT. This codes for CASSLIGGGTEAFF.

The gene calls are TRBV20-1 and TRBJ1-1, with 7 bases matching TRBD1. The CDR3 contains 11 residues. In germline, CDR1 is DFQATT, CDR2 SNEGSKA (reference sequence). Trimming removed 6 bases from V and 7 bases from J; junction bases left unmatched: 5. In nucleotides, the CDR3 is TGCAGTGCCATGGGACAGCGTGAAGCTTTCTTT. Its translation: CSAMGQREAFF.

The chain joins TRBV4-3 to TRBJ1-5; D is ambiguous. CDR1 and CDR2 (germline): LGHNA, YSLEER. The CDR3 spans 15 residues. V dropped 1 base and J dropped 3 bases, with 10 bases sitting between them. The CDR3 spells CASSQGLPNNQPQHF. The CDR3 DNA follows: TGCGCCAGCAGCCAAGGGCTGCCGAACAATCAGCCCCAGCATTTT.

The chain carries TRBV2 and TRBJ2-7, with D maybe TRBD1 (6 bases). V lost 6 bases to trimming and J lost 0 bases, with 9 bases between them. The CDR3 runs 13 residues. Germline V gene data show CDR1 as SNHLY and CDR2 as FYNNEI. The CDR3, as DNA: TGTGCCAGCAGCCGGGACACCTCCTACGAGCAGTACTTC. Protein: CASSRDTSYEQYF.

V and J are TRBV2 and TRBJ2-7, with D possibly being TRBD1 (6 bases). V lost 7 bases and J 0 bases, leaving 10 bases between the germline ends. CDR1 and CDR2 from the germline V gene are SNHLY and FYNNEI. The CDR3 runs to 13 residues. CDR3: CASKDSPSYEQYF. The CDR3 region has the DNA TGTGCCAGCAAGGACAGCCCCTCCTACGAGCAGTACTTC.

The CDR3, as DNA: TGTGCCAGCAGCTTGGCCGAGGCGGTCTACGAGCAGTACTTC. It is translated as CASSLAEAVYEQYF. The chain uses TRBV5-4 and TRBJ2-7; D is uncertain. Trimming stripped 0 bases from V and 3 bases from J, with 10 bases between. The CDR3 is 14 residues long. Germline V lookup: CDR1 SGHNT, CDR2 YYREEE (reference sequence).

The V gene is TRBV19, the J gene TRBJ1-1, with D perhaps TRBD1 (5 bases). The CDR3 extends over 14 amino acids. V dropped 8 bases and J dropped 6 bases, with 19 bases sitting between them. CDR1 and CDR2 (germline): LNHDA, SQIVND (reference sequence). The CDR3 region is CASSPWGELAEAFF. The DNA of the CDR3 is TGTGCCAGTTCTCCCTGGGGGGAGTTGGCTGAAGCTTTCTTT.

The rearrangement links TRBV27 to TRBJ2-3; TRBD2 matches at 9 bases. The CDR3 is 15 residues long. Germline V gives CDR1 MNHEY, CDR2 SMNVEV (reference sequence). J was trimmed by 1 base and V by 5 bases; bases with no gene match: 4. The CDR3, as DNA: TGTGCCAGCAGTCTGTGGACTAGCGGCACAGATACGCAGTATTTT. As protein: CASSLWTSGTDTQYF.

The J gene is TRBJ2-7, the V gene TRBV6-5; 11 bases fit TRBD1. CDR1 and CDR2 from the germline V gene are MNHEY and SVGAGI. V lost 4 bases, J lost 4 bases, and 9 bases stayed unmatched. The CDR3 sequence is 16 residues long. The CDR3: CASSSRPGQGVYEQYF. CDR3 nucleotides: TGTGCCAGCAGTTCCCGACCGGGACAGGGGGTATACGAGCAGTACTTC.